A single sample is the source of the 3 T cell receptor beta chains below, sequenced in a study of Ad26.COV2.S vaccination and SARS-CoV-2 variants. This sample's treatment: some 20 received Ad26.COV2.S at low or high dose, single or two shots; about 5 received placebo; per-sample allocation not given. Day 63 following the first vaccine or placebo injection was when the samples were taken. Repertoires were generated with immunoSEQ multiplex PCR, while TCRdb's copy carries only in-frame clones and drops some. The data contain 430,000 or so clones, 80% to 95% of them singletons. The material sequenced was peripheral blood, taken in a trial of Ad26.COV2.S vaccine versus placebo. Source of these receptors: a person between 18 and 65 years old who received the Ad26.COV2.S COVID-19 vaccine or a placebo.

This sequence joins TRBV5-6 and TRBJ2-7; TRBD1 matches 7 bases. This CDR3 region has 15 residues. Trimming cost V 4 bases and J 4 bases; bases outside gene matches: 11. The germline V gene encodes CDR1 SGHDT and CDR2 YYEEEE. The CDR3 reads CASSNPGQINYEQYF. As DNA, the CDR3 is TGTGCCAGCAGCAATCCGGGACAGATAAATTACGAGCAGTACTTC.

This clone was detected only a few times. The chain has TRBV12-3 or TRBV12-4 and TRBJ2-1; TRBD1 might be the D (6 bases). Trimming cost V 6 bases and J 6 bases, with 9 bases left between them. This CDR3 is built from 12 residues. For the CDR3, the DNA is TGTGCCAGCAGACAGGGATCCAATGAGCAGTTCTTC. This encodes CASRQGSNEQFF.

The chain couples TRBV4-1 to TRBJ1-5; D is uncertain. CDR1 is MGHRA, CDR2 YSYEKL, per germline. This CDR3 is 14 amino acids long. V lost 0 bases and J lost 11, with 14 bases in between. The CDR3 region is CASSQDPGYGAQHF. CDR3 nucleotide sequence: TGCGCCAGCAGCCAAGATCCGGGGTATGGGGCCCAGCATTTT.